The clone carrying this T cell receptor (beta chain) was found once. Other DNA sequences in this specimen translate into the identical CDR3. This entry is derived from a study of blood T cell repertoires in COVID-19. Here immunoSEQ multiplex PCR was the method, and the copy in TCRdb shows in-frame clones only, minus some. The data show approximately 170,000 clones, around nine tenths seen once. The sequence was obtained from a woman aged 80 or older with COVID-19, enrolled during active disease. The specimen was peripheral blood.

This chain's CDR3 is CASWGEDSVGTDTQYF. CDR3 in DNA: TGCGCCAGCTGGGGAGAAGATAGCGTAGGCACAGATACGCAGTATTTT. The chain joins TRBV5-1 to TRBJ2-3, with a tentative D call TRBD2 (5 bases). CDR3 length: 16 amino acids. The germline V and J ends were trimmed by 7 bases and 1 base, with 19 bases remaining between them. Germline-derived CDR1 and CDR2 are SGHRS and YFSETQ.